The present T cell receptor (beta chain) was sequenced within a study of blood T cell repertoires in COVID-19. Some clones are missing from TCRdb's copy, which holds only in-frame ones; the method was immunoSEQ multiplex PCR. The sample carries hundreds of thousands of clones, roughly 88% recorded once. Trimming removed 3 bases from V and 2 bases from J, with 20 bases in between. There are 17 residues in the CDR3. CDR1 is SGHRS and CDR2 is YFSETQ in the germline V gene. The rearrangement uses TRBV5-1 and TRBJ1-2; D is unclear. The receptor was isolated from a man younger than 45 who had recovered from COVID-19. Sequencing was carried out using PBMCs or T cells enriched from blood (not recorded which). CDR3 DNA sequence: TGCGCCAGCAGCTCCGTAGGGCGGGGAAGGAAAAACTATGGCTACACCTTC. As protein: CASSSVGRGRKNYGYTF.